The present entry profiles one T cell receptor (beta chain) with its context. Its specific antigen is unknown. Base qualities are not at hand, and no much larger clone is one base apart. Per the germline V gene, SGHDT is the CDR1 and YYEEEE is the CDR2. Spanning cysteine to phenylalanine, the CDR3 consists of 17 amino acids. The entry retains the CDR3 DNA only, 51 bases that are in frame from base 1. Trimming accounts for 2 bases at V and 4 bases at J, while the number of junction bases matched to no gene is 12. The data derive from a study of blood T cell repertoires in COVID-19 (dated by TCRdb to 2018 to 2020). Regarding the complete study: The collaborator samples originated in the United States, Italy and Spain and spanned the acute and convalescent phases of COVID-19. The material from the prospective study consisted of cDNA or gDNA derived from T cells, B-cell-depleted T cells, or PBMCs. Subjects who had been exposed to COVID-19, were actively infected with it, or had recovered from it provided the deeply sampled blood TCRbeta repertoires that made up the dataset. The repertoires were released in a freely available public database intended as a resource for research on the immune response to SARS-CoV-2. The samples were drawn from two sources: the first 160 participants of the ongoing ImmuneRACE study, and 1,200 or so subjects contributed by 6 global collaborators. Nearly every sample came with metadata listing a de-identified subject ID, COVID-19 status, age in years and sex. Where available, HLA class I and class II types were taken from metadata supplied by the sample provider and were not determined by assay-based typing.

Beyond this particular receptor, the publication reports: The amount of clinical and demographic metadata varied by source and participant and was provided uncurated.

Whole blood was collected in K2EDTA tubes by collaborating institutions according to the institutions' own protocols. For TCRbeta analysis, collaborators shipped samples as frozen whole blood, isolated PBMCs, or DNA extracted from either of those sample types. The immunoSEQ Assay, a bias-controlled multiplex PCR, was used to amplify TCRbeta CDR3 regions from genomic DNA. From the authors' description of their analysis: The number of nucleated cells in each sample was estimated from the amplification of reference gene primers within the assay. To quantify the absolute abundance of each unique TCRbeta CDR3 rearrangement, sequence reads were collapsed and filtered. Productive Simpson clonality was computed per sample as the square root of Simpson's diversity index over productive rearrangements. Entries here come from immuneACCESS through TCRdb and include only in-frame sequences with V and J called. Some clones fail to appear in such tables; in the studies checked, an unresolved V gene covers under half of the shortfall, and the cause of the remainder is unknown. V, J and clone size are taken as reported in that table, and D and trimming were inferred from the DNA itself. The sample contains some 180,000 clones, roughly 90% of them found a single time. Around 7% of the sample rests with the top ten.

The sequence was obtained from a man aged 35 to 55 with acute or convalescent COVID-19. This chain joins TRBV5-6 to TRBJ1-3; a stretch of 7 junction bases matches TRBD1. The sequenced material came from peripheral blood. CDR3 loop: CASSFVSGRGAGNTIYF. The DNA is as follows: TGTGCCAGCAGCTTTGTTTCCGGCAGGGGGGCCGGAAACACCATATATTTT.